Below, one TCR beta chain is given with its context. Its cognate antigen is unknown. A much larger clone differs by one base, so this may be a read error. Beta-chain TCR CDR3 regions were amplified from RNA transcripts. RT-PCR in the first round used HTBI primers; a second-round multiplex PCR followed. TCRdb passed the multiplex PCR reads through MiXCR, listing each CDR3 protein once. The profile covers around 520,000 distinct CDR3 sequences, with about 40% appearing a single time and around 4.6% taken by the ten largest. CDR3 length: 16 amino acids. The germline V gene encodes CDR1 LNHDA and CDR2 SQIVND (reference sequence). Aged 18 to 65, the patients with hyperthyroidism had under 2 months' duration and were newly diagnosed. These data originate in a study of Graves' ophthalmopathy and Graves' hyperthyroidism. Broader study findings: The model flagged ophthalmopathy progression at approximately 70% sensitivity and 72.22% specificity. The authors also found most expanded thyroid clonotypes above 0.001 frequency in blood.

The chain recombines TRBV19 with TRBJ1-4; D unresolved. This TCR was recovered from an adult man with Graves' hyperthyroidism. The sample consisted of peripheral blood or thyroid tissue (not recorded which). CDR3 bases: TGTGCCAGTTCTCCTAGCTCGGGAGCAACTAATGAAAAACTGCTTTTT. As protein: CASSPSSGATNEKLLF.